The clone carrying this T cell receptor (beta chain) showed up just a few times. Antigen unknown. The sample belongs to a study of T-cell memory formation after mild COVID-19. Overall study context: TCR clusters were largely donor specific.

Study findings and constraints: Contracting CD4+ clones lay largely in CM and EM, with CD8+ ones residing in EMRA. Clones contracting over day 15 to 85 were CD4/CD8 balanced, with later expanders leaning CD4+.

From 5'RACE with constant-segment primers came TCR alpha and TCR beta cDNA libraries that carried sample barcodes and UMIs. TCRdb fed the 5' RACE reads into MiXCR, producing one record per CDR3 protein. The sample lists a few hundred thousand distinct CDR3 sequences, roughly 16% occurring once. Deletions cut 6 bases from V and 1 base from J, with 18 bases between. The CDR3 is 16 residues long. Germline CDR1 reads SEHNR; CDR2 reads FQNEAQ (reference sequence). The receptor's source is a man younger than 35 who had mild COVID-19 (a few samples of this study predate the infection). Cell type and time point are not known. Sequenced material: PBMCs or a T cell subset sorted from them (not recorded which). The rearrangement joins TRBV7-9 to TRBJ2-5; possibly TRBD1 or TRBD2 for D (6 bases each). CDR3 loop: CASSGGGAGVQETQYF. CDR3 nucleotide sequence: TGTGCCAGCAGTGGAGGAGGGGCAGGGGTCCAAGAGACCCAGTACTTC.